Following are 5 T cell receptor beta chains from one sample sequenced in a study of beta chain features in type 1 diabetes. Findings and limits, study-wide: Patients with Type 1 diabetes showed moderately but significantly shorter TCRB CDR3s in all four CD4+ subsets.

The investigators reverse transcribed all of the isolated RNA, so they sequenced expressed TCRB transcripts. Profiling relied on immunoSEQ multiplex PCR, and the TCRdb table lists in-frame clones only, not all of them. In the table there are 600,000 to 700,000 clones, roughly an eighth of which are singletons. Their antigens remain unidentified. Sequenced: naive CD4+ T cells from blood. The origin of the receptors is a man between 18 and 35 years old with type 1 diabetes.

This rearrangement joins TRBV7-3 to TRBJ2-4; TRBD1 might be the D (6 bases). The CDR3 has 13 residues. V was pared by 2 bases and J by 8 bases, with 10 bases between. Germline V gene data show CDR1 as SGHTA and CDR2 as FQGTGA. The CDR3 DNA reads as TGTGCCAGCAGCTTACAGGGGACGGACATTCAGTACTTC. Amino acid sequence: CASSLQGTDIQYF.

V is TRBV7-9 and J is TRBJ2-7, with D uncertain. CDR1 is SEHNR, CDR2 FQNEAQ, per germline (reference sequence). The CDR3 is 12 amino acids. Trimming cost V 8 bases and J 4 bases, with 12 bases left between them. CDR3 DNA sequence: TGTGCCAGCGGTGACACCCCTTACGAGCAGTACTTC. Residues: CASGDTPYEQYF.

A few counts support this clone. The chain is built from TRBV7-2 and TRBJ1-2; D remains unclear. The CDR3 is 13 amino acids. Germline V gene data show CDR1 as SGHTA and CDR2 as FQGNSA. The germline V and J ends were trimmed by 6 bases and 2 bases, with 10 bases remaining between them. The CDR3 is CASSYDTNYGYTF. The CDR3 DNA reads TGTGCCAGCAGTTATGACACGAACTATGGCTACACCTTC.

This clone has more than one count but fewer than ten. The V and J genes are TRBV5-4 and TRBJ2-3; maybe TRBD1 (5 bases). Germline CDR1 reads SGHNT; CDR2 reads YYREEE (reference sequence). The CDR3 sequence is 17 residues long. Trimming stripped 4 bases from V and 4 bases from J, with 22 bases between. The CDR3 DNA is TGTGCCAGCAGCGATGCCCGGATTGGGGCAACGGCAGATACGCAGTATTTT. The encoded protein is CASSDARIGATADTQYF.

The sample holds a few counts of this clone. The chain couples TRBV6-5 to TRBJ1-5; D unresolved. Trimming cost V 0 bases and J 0 bases, with 6 bases left between them. CDR3 size: 15 residues. Germline V CDR1 and CDR2: MNHEY, SVGAGI. The CDR3, as DNA: TGTGCCAGCAGTTACTCTTGGGATAGCAATCAGCCCCAGCATTTT. Protein product: CASSYSWDSNQPQHF.